One and the same sample provided the 6 T cell receptor beta chains below, sequenced in a study of sequential checkpoint blockade in melanoma. TCRdb's copy holds only in-frame clones and misses some; the assay was immunoSEQ multiplex PCR. The table lists fewer than 15,000 clones, 75% to 80% of them singletons. Treatment denoted: randomized to nivolumab then ipilimumab (arm A) or the reverse (arm B). Specimen: CD8+ T cells sorted from blood (inferred from file names), collected from a patient given nivolumab and ipilimumab in sequence. These receptors originate from a human donor with melanoma.

The genes are TRBV6-1 and TRBJ2-7, with 7 bases aligning to TRBD1. The trim removed 3 bases at V and 0 bases at J, leaving 2 bases unmatched. The V gene's germline CDR1 is MNHNS and CDR2 SASEGT. The CDR3 spans 14 residues. CDR3 nucleotides: TGTGCCAGCAGTGAGGGGGACAGCTCCTACGAGCAGTACTTC. Translation gives CASSEGDSSYEQYF.

V gene TRBV19 combines with J gene TRBJ1-1; 8 nucleotides match TRBD1. V was clipped by 3 bases and J by 10 bases; unmatched bases: 13. In germline, CDR1 is LNHDA, CDR2 SQIVND (reference sequence). This CDR3 is 15 amino acids long. The CDR3 bases are TGTGCCAGTAGTATCATCGGGACAGGCCTTTACGGAGCTTTCTTT. Its translation: CASSIIGTGLYGAFF. Filled out from reference TRBV19 and TRBJ1-1, the complete variable domain reads DGGITQSPKYLFRKEGQNVTLSCEQNLNHDAMYWYRQDPGQGLRLIYYSQIVNDFQKGDIAEGYSVSREKKESFPLTVTSAQKNPTAFYLCASSIIGTGLYGAFFGQGTRLTVV.

The rearrangement uses TRBV7-3 and TRBJ2-3, with D perhaps matching TRBD1 (7 bases). The CDR3 is 15 residues long. The germline V and J ends were trimmed by 6 bases and 2 bases, with 15 bases remaining between them. The germline V gene has CDR1 SGHTA and CDR2 FQGTGA. The CDR3 loop reads CASSQGGFSTDTQYF. CDR3 in DNA: TGTGCCAGCAGTCAGGGGGGCTTTTCCACAGATACGCAGTATTTT.

Turning to this clone: This CDR3 is also generated by other DNA sequences in the sample. The chain couples TRBV19 to TRBJ2-7; possible D gene TRBD1, 6 bases. The CDR3 sequence is 15 residues long. Germline CDR1 is LNHDA and CDR2 is SQIVND (reference sequence). Trimming took off 5 bases at V and 0 bases at J, with 14 bases between the two ends. The CDR3 loop is CASSHTQGTSYEQYF. The CDR3 DNA reads TGTGCCAGTAGTCACACACAGGGCACCTCCTACGAGCAGTACTTC.

The chain recombines TRBV11-2 with TRBJ1-2; 9 nucleotides line up with TRBD1. V shed 6 bases, J shed 7 bases, and the junction held 12 bases outside the gene matches. Germline CDR1 reads SGHAT; CDR2 reads FQNNGV. This CDR3 contains 15 residues. CDR3 sequence reads: CASSPGQGTLFGYTF. In nucleotides, the CDR3 is TGTGCCAGCAGTCCGGGACAGGGTACTCTTTTTGGCTACACCTTC.

The V call is TRBV27, the J call TRBJ1-5, with a possible D match to TRBD1 (5 bases). The CDR3 consists of 15 residues. CDR1 MNHEY and CDR2 SMNVEV come from the germline V gene (reference sequence). With 3 bases removed from V and 1 base from J, the gap between germline ends came to 10 bases. The CDR3: CASSLERGSNQPQHF. The CDR3 coding sequence is TGTGCCAGCAGTTTGGAAAGGGGAAGCAATCAGCCCCAGCATTTT.